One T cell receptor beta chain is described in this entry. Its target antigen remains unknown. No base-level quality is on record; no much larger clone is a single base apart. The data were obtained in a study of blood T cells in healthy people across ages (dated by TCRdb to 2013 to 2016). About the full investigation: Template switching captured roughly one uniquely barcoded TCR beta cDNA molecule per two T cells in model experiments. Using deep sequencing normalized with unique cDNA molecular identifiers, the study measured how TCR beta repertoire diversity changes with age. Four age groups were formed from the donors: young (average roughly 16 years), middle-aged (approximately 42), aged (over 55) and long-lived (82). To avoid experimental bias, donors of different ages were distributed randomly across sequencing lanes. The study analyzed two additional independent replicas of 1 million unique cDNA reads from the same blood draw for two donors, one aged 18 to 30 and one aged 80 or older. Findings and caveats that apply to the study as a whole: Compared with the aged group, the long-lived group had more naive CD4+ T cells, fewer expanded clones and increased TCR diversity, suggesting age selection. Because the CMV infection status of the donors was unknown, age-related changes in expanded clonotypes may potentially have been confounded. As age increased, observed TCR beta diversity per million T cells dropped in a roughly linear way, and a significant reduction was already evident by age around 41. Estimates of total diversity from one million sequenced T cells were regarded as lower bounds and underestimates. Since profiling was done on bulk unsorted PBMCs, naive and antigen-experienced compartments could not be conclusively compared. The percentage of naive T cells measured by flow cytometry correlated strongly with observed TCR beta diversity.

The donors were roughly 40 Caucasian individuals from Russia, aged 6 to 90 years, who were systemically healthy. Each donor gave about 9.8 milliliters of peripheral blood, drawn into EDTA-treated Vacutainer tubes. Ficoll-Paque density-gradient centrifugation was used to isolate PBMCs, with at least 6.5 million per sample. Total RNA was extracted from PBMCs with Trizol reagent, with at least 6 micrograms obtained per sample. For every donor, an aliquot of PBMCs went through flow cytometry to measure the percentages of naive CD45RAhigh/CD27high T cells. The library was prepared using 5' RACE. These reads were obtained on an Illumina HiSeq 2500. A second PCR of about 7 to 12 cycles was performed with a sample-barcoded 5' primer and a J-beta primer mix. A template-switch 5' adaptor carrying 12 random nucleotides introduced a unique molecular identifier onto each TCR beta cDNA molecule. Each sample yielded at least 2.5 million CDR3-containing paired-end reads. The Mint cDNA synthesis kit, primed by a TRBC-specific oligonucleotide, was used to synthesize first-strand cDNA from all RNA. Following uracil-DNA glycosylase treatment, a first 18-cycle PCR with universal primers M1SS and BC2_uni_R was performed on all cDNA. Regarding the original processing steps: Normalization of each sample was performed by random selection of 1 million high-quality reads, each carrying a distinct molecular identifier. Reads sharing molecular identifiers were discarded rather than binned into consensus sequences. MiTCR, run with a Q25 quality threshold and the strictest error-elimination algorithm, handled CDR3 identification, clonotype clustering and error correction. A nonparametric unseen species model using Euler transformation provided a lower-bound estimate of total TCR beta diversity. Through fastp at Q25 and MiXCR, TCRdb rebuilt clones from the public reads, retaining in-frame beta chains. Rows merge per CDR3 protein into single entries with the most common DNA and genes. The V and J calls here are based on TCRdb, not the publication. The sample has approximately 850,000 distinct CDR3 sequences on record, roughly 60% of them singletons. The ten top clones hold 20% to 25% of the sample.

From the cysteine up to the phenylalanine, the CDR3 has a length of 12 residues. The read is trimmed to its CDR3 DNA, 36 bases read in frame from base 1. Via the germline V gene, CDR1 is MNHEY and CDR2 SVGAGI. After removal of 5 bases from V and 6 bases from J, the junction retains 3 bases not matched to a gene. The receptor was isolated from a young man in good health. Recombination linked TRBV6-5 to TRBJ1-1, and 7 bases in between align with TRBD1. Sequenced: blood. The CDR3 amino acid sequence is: CASSDRVAEAFF. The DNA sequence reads TGTGCCAGCAGTGACAGGGTGGCTGAAGCTTTCTTT.